These T cell receptor beta chains were read from a single sample in a study of OX40 agonist ivuxolimab in advanced cancers. Some clones are missing from TCRdb's copy, which holds only in-frame ones; the method was immunoSEQ multiplex PCR. The sample carries over 95,000 clones, about 80% recorded once. Specimen: CD4+ or CD8+ T cells sorted from blood, collected in a trial of the OX40 agonist ivuxolimab. The receptors were gathered from an adult with an advanced solid tumor such as melanoma, head and neck, liver or kidney cancer. CDR3s include the opening cysteine and the closing phenylalanine or tryptophan. A D gene is named only where the DNA matches it firmly. Size is stated for part of the rows, as once, few or many counts, or as a class when the clone is expanded.

J,D,V,size,CDR3,DNA
TRBJ2-3,TRBD1,TRBV14,NA,CASSTPGTGRTDTQYF,TGTGCCAGCAGCACTCCCGGGACAGGGAGAACAGATACGCAGTATTTT
TRBJ1-3,TRBD1,TRBV12-5,NA,CASATGDSGNTIYF,TGTGCTAGTGCAACAGGGGACTCTGGAAACACCATATATTTT
TRBJ1-5,NA,TRBV19,NA,CASKGTARNQPQHF,TGTGCCAGTAAAGGGACCGCCCGCAATCAGCCCCAGCATTTT
TRBJ1-3,TRBD1,TRBV19,NA,CASKTGGGGNTIYF,TGTGCCAGCAAGACAGGGGGGGGTGGAAACACCATATATTTT
TRBJ2-1,TRBD2,TRBV2,NA,CASRGGLAGVNEQFF,TGTGCCAGCAGGGGGGGACTAGCGGGAGTCAATGAGCAGTTCTTC
TRBJ1-3,NA,TRBV30,NA,CAVQGGNTIYF,TGTGCCGTACAGGGCGGGAACACCATATATTTT
TRBJ2-2,NA,TRBV27,NA,CASSLFRGAGELFF,TGTGCCAGCAGTTTATTTAGGGGGGCCGGGGAGCTGTTTTTT
TRBJ2-5,TRBD2,TRBV4-2,NA,CASSQGPGLAGEGGTQYF,TGTGCCAGCAGCCAAGGCCCGGGACTAGCGGGAGAGGGGGGGACCCAGTACTTC
TRBJ1-4,TRBD1,TRBV4-3,NA,CASSQDFRGGREKLFF,TGCGCCAGCAGCCAAGATTTTAGAGGGGGCCGTGAAAAACTGTTTTTT
TRBJ2-1,TRBD1,TRBV18,once,CASSTGGNEQFF,TGTGCCAGCTCGACAGGGGGCAATGAGCAGTTCTTC
TRBJ2-3,TRBD2,TRBV4-2,NA,CASSQVPPGGNPSTDTQYF,TGTGCCAGCAGCCAAGTTCCTCCGGGGGGAAACCCTAGCACAGATACGCAGTATTTT
TRBJ2-7,NA,TRBV5-1,NA,CASSGTRGSYEQYF,TGCGCCAGCAGCGGCACGAGGGGGTCGTACGAGCAGTACTTC
TRBJ2-1,TRBD2,TRBV6-4,NA,CASSPLAGKNNEQFF,TGTGCCAGCAGTCCACTAGCGGGGAAAAACAATGAGCAGTTCTTC
TRBJ2-1,NA,TRBV11-1,NA,CASSLAPTDYNEQFF,TGTGCCAGCAGCTTAGCCCCGACAGACTACAATGAGCAGTTCTTC
TRBJ1-5,NA,TRBV27,NA,CASTGPEAQHF,TGTGCCAGCACCGGTCCTGAAGCCCAGCATTTT
TRBJ2-7,NA,TRBV2,NA,CASRRQGPSYEQYF,TGTGCCAGCAGGCGCCAGGGGCCCTCCTACGAGCAGTACTTC
TRBJ2-7,NA,TRBV6-1,NA,CASSATQGTYEQYF,TGTGCCAGCAGTGCTACACAGGGAACCTACGAGCAGTACTTC
TRBJ1-1,TRBD1,TRBV6-5,few,CASRQGLSTEAFF,TGTGCCAGCAGACAGGGGTTGTCCACTGAAGCTTTCTTT
TRBJ1-1,TRBD1,TRBV5-1,NA,CASSLGQGGNTEAFF,TGCGCCAGCAGCTTGGGACAGGGAGGGAACACTGAAGCTTTCTTT
TRBJ1-6,NA,TRBV11-3,few,CASNPINSPLHF,TGTGCCAGCAACCCCATAAATTCACCCCTCCACTTT
TRBJ2-7,TRBD2,TRBV19,NA,CASSIKAGESYEQYF,TGTGCCAGTAGTATCAAGGCGGGGGAATCCTACGAGCAGTACTTC
TRBJ1-6,NA,TRBV7-8,NA,CASSASGTNNSPLHF,TGTGCCAGCAGCGCCTCCGGGACAAACAATTCACCCCTCCACTTT
TRBJ2-7,NA,TRBV19,NA,CASSIGSYEQYF,TGTGCCAGTAGTATTGGAAGCTACGAGCAGTACTTC
TRBJ1-3,NA,TRBV11-3,NA,CASSLVTREPSSGNTIYF,TGTGCCAGCAGCTTAGTCACCCGGGAGCCTAGCTCTGGAAACACCATATATTTT
TRBJ1-1,NA,TRBV19,NA,CASSPRRDGWAEAFF,TGTGCCAGTAGTCCCCGTCGGGATGGTTGGGCTGAAGCTTTCTTT
TRBJ2-6,NA,TRBV5-1,NA,CASSSLLGGLSSGANVLTF,TGCGCCAGCAGCTCCCTTCTCGGGGGGCTGAGCTCTGGGGCCAACGTCCTGACTTTC
TRBJ2-1,NA,TRBV25-1,once,CASSQRLSSYNEQFF,TGTGCCAGCAGTCAGCGGTTAAGCTCCTACAATGAGCAGTTCTTC
TRBJ2-1,NA,TRBV4-2,many,CASSQDQSVPLLFF,TGTGCCAGCAGCCAAGATCAATCCGTACCTCTGTTGTTCTTC
TRBJ2-3,NA,TRBV7-3,NA,CASSLTGLAADTQYF,TGTGCCAGCAGCTTAACCGGATTAGCCGCCGATACGCAGTATTTT
TRBJ2-2,NA,TRBV4-3,once,CASSHTQINTGELFF,TGCGCCAGCAGCCATACACAGATCAACACCGGGGAGCTGTTTTTT
TRBJ1-1,NA,TRBV7-2,NA,CASSSGPLNTEAFF,TGTGCCAGCAGCTCGGGACCGTTGAACACTGAAGCTTTCTTT
TRBJ2-5,NA,TRBV15,NA,CATSNTLAGVGETQYF,TGTGCCACCAGCAACACCTTGGCAGGGGTGGGAGAGACCCAGTACTTC
TRBJ2-1,NA,TRBV10-3,NA,CAIKGESGYNEQFF,TGTGCCATCAAAGGGGAGAGCGGCTACAATGAGCAGTTCTTC
TRBJ1-4,TRBD1,TRBV5-1,NA,CASSATGAPNEKLFF,TGCGCCAGCAGCGCGACAGGGGCACCTAATGAAAAACTGTTTTTT
TRBJ2-3,NA,TRBV19,NA,CASSERPFSTDTQYF,TGTGCCAGTAGTGAGCGGCCCTTTAGCACAGATACGCAGTATTTT